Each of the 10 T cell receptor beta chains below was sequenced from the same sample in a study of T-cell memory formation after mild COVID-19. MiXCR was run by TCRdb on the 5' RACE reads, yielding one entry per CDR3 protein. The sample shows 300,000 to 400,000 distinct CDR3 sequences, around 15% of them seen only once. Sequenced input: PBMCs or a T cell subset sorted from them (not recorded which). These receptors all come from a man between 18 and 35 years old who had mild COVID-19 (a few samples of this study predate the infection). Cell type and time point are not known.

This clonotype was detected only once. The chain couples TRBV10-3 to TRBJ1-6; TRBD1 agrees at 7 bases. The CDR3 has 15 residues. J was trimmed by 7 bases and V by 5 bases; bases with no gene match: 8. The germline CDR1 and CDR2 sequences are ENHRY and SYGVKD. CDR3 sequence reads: CAISQRQGRNSPLHF. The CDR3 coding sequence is TGTGCCATCAGTCAAAGACAGGGAAGGAATTCACCCCTCCACTTT.

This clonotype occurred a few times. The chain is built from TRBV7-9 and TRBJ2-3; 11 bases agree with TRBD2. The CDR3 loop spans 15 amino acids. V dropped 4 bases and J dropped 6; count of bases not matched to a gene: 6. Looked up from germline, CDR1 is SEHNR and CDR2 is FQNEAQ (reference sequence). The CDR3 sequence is CASSSLAGGLDTQYF. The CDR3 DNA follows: TGTGCCAGCAGCTCCTTAGCGGGGGGGCTCGATACGCAGTATTTT.

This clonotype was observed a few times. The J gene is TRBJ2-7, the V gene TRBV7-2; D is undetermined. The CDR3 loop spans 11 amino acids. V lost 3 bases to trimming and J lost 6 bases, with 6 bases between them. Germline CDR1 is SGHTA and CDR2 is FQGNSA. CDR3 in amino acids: CASSFIGEQYF. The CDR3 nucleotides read TGTGCCAGCAGCTTTATAGGCGAGCAGTACTTC. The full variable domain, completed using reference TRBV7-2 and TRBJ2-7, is GAGVSQSPSNKVTEKGKDVELRCDPISGHTALYWYRQSLGQGLEFLIYFQGNSAPDKSGLPSDRFSAERTGGSVSTLTIQRTQQEDSAVYLCASSFIGEQYFGPGTRLTVT.

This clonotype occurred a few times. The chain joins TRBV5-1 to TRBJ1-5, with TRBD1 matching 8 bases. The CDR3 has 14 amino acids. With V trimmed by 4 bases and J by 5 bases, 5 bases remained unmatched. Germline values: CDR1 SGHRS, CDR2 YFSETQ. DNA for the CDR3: TGCGCCAGCAGCACCAGGGGGCCCGATCAGCCCCAGCATTTT. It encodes CASSTRGPDQPQHF.

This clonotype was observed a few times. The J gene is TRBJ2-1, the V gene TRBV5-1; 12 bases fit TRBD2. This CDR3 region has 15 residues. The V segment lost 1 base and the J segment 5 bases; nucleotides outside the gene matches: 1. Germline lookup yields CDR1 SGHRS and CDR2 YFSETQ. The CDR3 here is CASSLRTSGDNEQFF. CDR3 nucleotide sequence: TGCGCCAGCAGCTTGAGGACTAGCGGGGACAATGAGCAGTTCTTC.

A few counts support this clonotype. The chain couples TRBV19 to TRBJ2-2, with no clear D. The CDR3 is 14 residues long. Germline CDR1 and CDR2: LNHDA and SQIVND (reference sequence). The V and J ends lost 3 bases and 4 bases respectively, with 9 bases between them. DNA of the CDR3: TGTGCCAGTAGTATTGGACCCACCACCGGGGAGCTGTTTTTT. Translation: CASSIGPTTGELFF.

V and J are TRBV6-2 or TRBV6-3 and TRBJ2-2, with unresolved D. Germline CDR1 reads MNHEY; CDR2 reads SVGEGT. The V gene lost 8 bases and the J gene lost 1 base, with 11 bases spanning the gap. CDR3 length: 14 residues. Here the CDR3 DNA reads TGTGCCAGCTCCGGTCGACGGAACACCGGGGAGCTGTTTTTT. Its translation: CASSGRRNTGELFF.

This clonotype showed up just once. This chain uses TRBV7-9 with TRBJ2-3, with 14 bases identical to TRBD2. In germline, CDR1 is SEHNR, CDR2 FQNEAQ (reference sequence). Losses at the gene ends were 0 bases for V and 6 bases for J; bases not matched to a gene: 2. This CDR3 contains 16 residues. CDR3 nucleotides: TGTGCCAGCAGCTTAGCGGGACTAGCGGGAGTCGATACGCAGTATTTT. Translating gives CASSLAGLAGVDTQYF.

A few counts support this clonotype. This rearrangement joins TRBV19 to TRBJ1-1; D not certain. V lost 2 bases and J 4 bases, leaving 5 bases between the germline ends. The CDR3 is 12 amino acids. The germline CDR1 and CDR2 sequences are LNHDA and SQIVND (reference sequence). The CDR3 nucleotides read TGTGCCAGTAGTATAATCGGCACTGAAGCTTTCTTT. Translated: CASSIIGTEAFF.

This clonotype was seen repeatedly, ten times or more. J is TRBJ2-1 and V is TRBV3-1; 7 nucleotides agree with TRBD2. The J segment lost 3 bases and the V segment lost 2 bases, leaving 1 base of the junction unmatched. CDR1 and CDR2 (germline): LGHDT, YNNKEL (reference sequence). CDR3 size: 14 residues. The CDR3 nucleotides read TGTGCCAGCAGCCAAAGGACTAGCTACAATGAGCAGTTCTTC. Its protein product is CASSQRTSYNEQFF.